These 6 T cell receptor beta chains originate from one sample sequenced in a study of cytomegalovirus exposure and HLA in healthy donors. PCR amplification relied on 60 Vbeta primers (plus 13 Jbeta primers). Generated by immunoSEQ multiplex PCR, the TCRdb table keeps only in-frame clones and is missing some. This sample has roughly 30,000 clones, with around nine tenths found just once. The sequenced sample was PBMCs. The receptors were sampled from a boy aged 5-17 years in good health and CMV-seronegative.

This chain links TRBV19 with TRBJ2-1, with 9 bases fitting TRBD2. CDR1 is LNHDA, CDR2 SQIVND, per germline (reference sequence). After removal of 5 bases from V and 4 bases from J, the junction contained 6 bases not matched to a gene. The CDR3 loop spans 15 amino acids. The DNA of the CDR3 is TGTGCCAGTAGTCCTCTAGCGGGGCTTTACAATGAGCAGTTCTTC. This encodes CASSPLAGLYNEQFF.

The chain joins TRBV11-2 to TRBJ2-7; tentatively, D is TRBD2 (6 bases). CDR3 length equals 15 residues. The germline V and J ends were trimmed by 1 base and 7 bases, with 17 bases remaining between them. Looked up from germline, CDR1 is SGHAT and CDR2 is FQNNGV. This CDR3 is CASSLAGVSYGEQYF. The CDR3 region has the DNA TGTGCCAGCAGCTTAGCGGGGGTTAGTTATGGTGAGCAGTACTTC.

This rearrangement joins TRBV4-1 to TRBJ2-7; a weak D match, TRBD2 (5 bases). The CDR3 extends over 13 amino acids. Trimming left V 0 bases short and J 5 bases short, with 8 bases between. In germline, CDR1 is MGHRA, CDR2 YSYEKL. The CDR3, as DNA: TGCGCCAGCAGCCAAGATAAGGGAGACGAGCAGTACTTC. Translating it yields CASSQDKGDEQYF.

As regards this clone: Its ends do not fully match the called genes, so a read error is possible. The gene calls are TRBV2 and TRBJ2-7; TRBD1 is a possible D gene (5 bases). Per germline, CDR1 SNHLY and CDR2 FYNNEI. The CDR3 covers 13 residues. The chain's CDR3 is CASSEALRAGLHF. Here the CDR3 DNA reads TGTGCCAGCAGTGAAGCGCTTAGGGCAGGGTTGCACTTC.

This chain links TRBV6-5 with TRBJ1-2; D gene uncertain. V shed 2 bases and J shed 8 bases, with 21 bases lying between them. Germline V gene data show CDR1 as MNHEY and CDR2 as SVGAGI. The CDR3 loop spans 16 amino acids. The CDR3 is CASSYRHPGTAGGYTF. The DNA for the CDR3 is TGTGCCAGCAGTTACCGACATCCTGGCACGGCAGGCGGCTACACCTTC.

The chain uses TRBV9 and TRBJ2-1, with 10 nucleotides matching TRBD2. V lost 1 base, J lost 8 bases, and 12 bases stayed unmatched. This CDR3 has 17 amino acids. Germline V gives CDR1 SGDLS, CDR2 YYNGEE. The CDR3 loop reads CASSVLGERGGGDEQFF. As DNA, the CDR3 is TGTGCCAGCAGCGTACTCGGGGAGCGGGGGGGCGGGGATGAGCAGTTCTTC.